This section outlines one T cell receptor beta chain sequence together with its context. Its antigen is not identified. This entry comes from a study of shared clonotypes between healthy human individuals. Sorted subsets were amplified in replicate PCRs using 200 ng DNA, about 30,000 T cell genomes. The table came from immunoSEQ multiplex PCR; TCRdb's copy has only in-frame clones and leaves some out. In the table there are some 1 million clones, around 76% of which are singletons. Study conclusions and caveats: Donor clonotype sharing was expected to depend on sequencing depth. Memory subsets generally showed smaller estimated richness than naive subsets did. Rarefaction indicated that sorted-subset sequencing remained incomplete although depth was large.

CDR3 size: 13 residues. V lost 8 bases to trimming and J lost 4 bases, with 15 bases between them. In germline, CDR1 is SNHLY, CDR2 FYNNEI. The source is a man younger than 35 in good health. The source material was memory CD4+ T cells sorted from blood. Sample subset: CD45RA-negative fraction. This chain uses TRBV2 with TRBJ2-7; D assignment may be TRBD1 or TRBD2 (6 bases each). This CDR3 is CASLLVGGYEQYF. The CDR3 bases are TGTGCCAGCCTACTTGTAGGGGGGTACGAGCAGTACTTC.